The T cell receptor beta chain described here comes from a study of CD8+ T cells in alopecia areata. As to this clone: The same CDR3 is also encoded by other DNA sequences in this sample.

T lymphocytes (CD4+ and CD8+) were sorted from PBMCs. RNA, once extracted, was reverse transcribed into cDNA for use as the sequencing template. Sequencing was performed with immunoSEQ multiplex PCR; in TCRdb, only in-frame clones are kept and a portion is missing. The table records roughly 200,000 clones, approximately 62% of them present only once. This TCR was recovered from a human donor with alopecia areata. This material consisted of CD4+ T cells sorted from blood, taken at week 0.

The CDR3 loop is CSVESQGGYEQYF. The CDR3 DNA is TGCAGCGTTGAAAGTCAGGGAGGCTACGAGCAGTACTTC. The rearrangement uses TRBV29-1 and TRBJ2-7, with a tentative D call TRBD2 (6 bases). V was cut by 2 bases and J by 3 bases, with 11 bases left in between. This CDR3 has 13 amino acids. Per germline, CDR1 SQVTM and CDR2 ANQGSEA.